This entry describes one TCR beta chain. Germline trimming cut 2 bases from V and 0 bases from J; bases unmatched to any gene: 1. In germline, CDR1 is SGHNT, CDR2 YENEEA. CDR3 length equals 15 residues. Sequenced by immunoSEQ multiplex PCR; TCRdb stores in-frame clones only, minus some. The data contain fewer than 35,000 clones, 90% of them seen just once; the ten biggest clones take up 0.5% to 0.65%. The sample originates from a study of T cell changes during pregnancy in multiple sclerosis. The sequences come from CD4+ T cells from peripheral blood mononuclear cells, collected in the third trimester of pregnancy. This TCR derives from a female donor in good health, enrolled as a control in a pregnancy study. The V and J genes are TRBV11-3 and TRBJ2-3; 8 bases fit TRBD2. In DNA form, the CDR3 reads TGTGCCAGCAGCTTACGGGGGGGGAGCACAGATACGCAGTATTTT. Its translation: CASSLRGGSTDTQYF.